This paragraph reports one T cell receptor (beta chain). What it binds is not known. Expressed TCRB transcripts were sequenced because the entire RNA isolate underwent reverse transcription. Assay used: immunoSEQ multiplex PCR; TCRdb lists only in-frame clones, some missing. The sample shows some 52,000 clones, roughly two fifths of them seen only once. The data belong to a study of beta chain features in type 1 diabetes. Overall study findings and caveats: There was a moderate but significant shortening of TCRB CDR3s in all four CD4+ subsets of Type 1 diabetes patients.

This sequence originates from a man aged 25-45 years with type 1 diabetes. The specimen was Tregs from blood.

The CDR3 reads CASRKRVPSYNEQFF. The CDR3 DNA is TGTGCCAGCAGGAAGCGGGTCCCCTCCTACAATGAGCAGTTCTTC. The rearrangement joins TRBV6-1 to TRBJ2-1; D perhaps matches TRBD2 (6 bases). CDR3 length: 15 residues. Per the germline V gene, CDR1 is MNHNS and CDR2 is SASEGT. V lost 6 bases and J lost 0, with 12 bases in between.